The 23 T cell receptor beta chains below come from one sample, sequenced in a study of T cell responses to AZD1222 COVID-19 vaccine. TCRdb's copy holds only in-frame clones and misses some; the assay was immunoSEQ multiplex PCR. The sample gives over 130,000 clones, about nine tenths of which show up once; about 4.8% is in the top ten. The sample here was peripheral blood, taken on day 0 of AZD1222 vaccination. The receptors originated from an adult in good health.

The chain links TRBV28 to TRBJ2-7; a possible D gene is TRBD1 (5 bases). CDR3 length equals 14 residues. The germline V gene encodes CDR1 MDHEN and CDR2 SYDVKM. V lost 1 base to trimming and J lost 2 bases, with 9 bases between them. CDR3 sequence: CASSLSTDPYEQYF. CDR3 sequence (DNA): TGTGCCAGCAGTTTATCGACAGATCCCTACGAGCAGTACTTC.

The chain employs TRBV28 and TRBJ1-6; 9 positions agree with TRBD1. CDR3 length equals 15 residues. The junction had 5 bases not matched to a gene; V was cut back by 2 bases and J by 9 bases. Germline loops: CDR1 MDHEN, CDR2 SYDVKM. The CDR3 coding sequence is TGTGCCAGCAGTTTAACGGGACAGGGCCCTTCACCCCTCCACTTT. Amino acid sequence: CASSLTGQGPSPLHF.

The chain uses TRBV28 and TRBJ1-5; D not certain. The CDR3 is made up of 14 amino acids. The germline V gene has CDR1 MDHEN and CDR2 SYDVKM. The V and J ends lost 2 bases and 7 bases respectively, with 12 bases between them. The CDR3 DNA reads TGTGCCAGCAGTTTACCAGGTGGGAGACAGCCCCAGCATTTT. Its protein product is CASSLPGGRQPQHF.

The J gene is TRBJ2-5, the V gene TRBV5-6; D may be TRBD2 (7 bases). This CDR3 contains 16 residues. Germline-derived CDR1 and CDR2 are SGHDT and YYEEEE. The V end lost 1 base, the J end lost 5 bases, and 18 bases lay between the germline ends. The CDR3 is CASSLLSPGGLETQYF. The DNA for the CDR3 is TGTGCCAGCAGCTTGCTTTCTCCCGGGGGGCTTGAGACCCAGTACTTC. The entire variable domain, with the rest obtained from reference TRBV5-6 and TRBJ2-5, is as follows: DAGVTQSPTHLIKTRGQQVTLRCSPKSGHDTVSWYQQALGQGPQFIFQYYEEEERQRGNFPDRFSGHQFPNYSSELNVNALLLGDSALYLCASSLLSPGGLETQYFGPGTRLLVL.

J is TRBJ2-1 and V is TRBV5-5, with TRBD2 matching over 8 bases. CDR1 and CDR2 (germline): SGHKS, YYEKEE (reference sequence). This CDR3 has 20 amino acids. Trimming at V came to 0 bases and at J to 0 bases, leaving 14 bases not matched to a gene. The CDR3 region is CASSLEGGLAGVGSYNEQFF. The CDR3 DNA follows: TGTGCCAGCAGCTTGGAGGGCGGACTAGCCGGGGTAGGCTCCTACAATGAGCAGTTCTTC.

The chain couples TRBV24-1 to TRBJ1-4, with D tentatively TRBD1 (6 bases). V lost 1 base and J lost 0, with 26 bases in between. This CDR3 has 22 amino acids. Per germline, CDR1 KGHDR and CDR2 SFDVKD. The CDR3: CATSDFGGVEGYLTATNEKLFF. The CDR3 region has the DNA TGTGCCACCAGTGATTTTGGGGGCGTGGAGGGATATCTAACGGCAACTAATGAAAAACTGTTTTTT.

The V gene is TRBV7-9, the J gene TRBJ1-1; 7 bases match TRBD1. Germline V gives CDR1 SEHNR, CDR2 FQNEAQ (reference sequence). After removal of 2 bases from V and 4 bases from J, the junction contained 7 bases not matched to a gene. CDR3 length: 15 amino acids. CDR3 region: CASSLRQGGGTEAFF. CDR3 in DNA: TGTGCCAGCAGCTTAAGACAGGGTGGAGGCACTGAAGCTTTCTTT.

The V call is TRBV5-5, the J call TRBJ2-5, with TRBD2 as a possible D gene (5 bases). V shed 3 bases and J shed 2 bases, with 14 bases lying between them. The CDR3 sequence is 15 residues long. CDR1 SGHKS and CDR2 YYEKEE come from the germline V gene (reference sequence). Here the CDR3 DNA reads TGTGCCAGCAGCTCGCGGGTTGGCAGTCAAGAGACCCAGTACTTC. It specifies CASSSRVGSQETQYF.

V is TRBV11-2 and J is TRBJ1-2, with D maybe TRBD1 (5 bases). The CDR3 contains 15 residues. Germline V gene sequence: CDR1 SGHAT, CDR2 FQNNGV. V lost 6 bases and J 2 bases, leaving 16 bases between the germline ends. CDR3 protein: CASRSLRQGNYGYTF. The CDR3 region has the DNA TGTGCCAGCAGATCCCTCAGGCAGGGCAACTATGGCTACACCTTC.

The rearrangement joins TRBV7-2 to TRBJ2-1; the match to TRBD2 covers 9 bases. V trimming: 7 bases; J trimming: 6 bases; junction bases outside the gene matches: 13. Looked up from germline, CDR1 is SGHTA and CDR2 is FQGNSA. This CDR3 has 16 amino acids. The CDR3 loop reads CASIPPSGRILNEQFF. As DNA, the CDR3 is TGTGCCAGCATCCCTCCGAGCGGGAGGATACTCAATGAGCAGTTCTTC.

The CDR3 DNA is TGTGCCAGCAGCGCGGGACTTAACACCGGGGAGCTGTTTTTT. Amino acid sequence: CASSAGLNTGELFF. The chain combines TRBV9 with TRBJ2-2; tentative D call: TRBD2 (6 bases). CDR3 length: 14 amino acids. With 3 bases removed from V and 2 bases from J, the gap between germline ends came to 8 bases. Germline CDR1 and CDR2: SGDLS and YYNGEE.

The chain is built from TRBV11-3 and TRBJ1-2; D gene uncertain. Between the trimmed V and J ends, which lost 3 bases and 4 bases, there was a span of 18 bases. The germline gives CDR1 SGHNT, CDR2 YENEEA. This CDR3 region has 16 residues. CDR3 coding DNA: TGTGCCAGCAGCTTCCAGTTCAGACCGACCCCCTATGGCTACACCTTC. Its protein product is CASSFQFRPTPYGYTF.

CDR3 loop: CASSPPIWVNTEAFF. The CDR3 nucleotides read TGTGCCAGCAGCCCCCCAATTTGGGTGAACACTGAAGCTTTCTTT. J is TRBJ1-1 and V is TRBV7-8; D gene ambiguous. The V gene lost 5 bases and the J gene lost 0 bases, with 13 bases spanning the gap. The CDR3 is 15 residues long. The germline gives CDR1 SGHVS, CDR2 FQNEAQ.

This chain uses TRBV11-2 with TRBJ2-7, with 7 positions matching TRBD1. The CDR3 spans 12 residues. V gave up 3 bases and J gave up 9 bases; unmatched junction bases: 5. CDR1 SGHAT and CDR2 FQNNGV come from the germline V gene. The CDR3 loop reads CASSFPGDRQYF. CDR3 sequence (DNA): TGTGCCAGCAGCTTTCCCGGGGACAGGCAGTACTTC.

This clone was found a few times. The J gene is TRBJ2-7, the V gene TRBV15; 10 bases agree with TRBD1. The germline gives CDR1 LNHNV, CDR2 YYDKDF (reference sequence). The CDR3 consists of 15 residues. V trimming: 0 bases; J trimming: 3 bases; junction bases outside the gene matches: 2. CDR3: CATSRDRTGGYEQYF. CDR3 sequence (DNA): TGTGCCACCAGCAGAGATCGGACAGGGGGCTACGAGCAGTACTTC.

The rearrangement joins TRBV7-8 to TRBJ1-1, with D maybe TRBD1 (6 bases). The CDR3 contains 15 residues. Germline V gives CDR1 SGHVS, CDR2 FQNEAQ. The ends were cut back, 1 base at V and 3 bases at J, with 12 bases in the middle. The CDR3 region is CASSLERGSHTEAFF. In DNA form, the CDR3 reads TGTGCCAGCAGCTTAGAGAGGGGGTCCCACACTGAAGCTTTCTTT.

J is TRBJ1-1 and V is TRBV10-3; no firm D call. Germline CDR1 ENHRY, CDR2 SYGVKD. This CDR3 comprises 15 residues. With 2 bases removed from V and 7 bases from J, the gap between germline ends came to 17 bases. The CDR3 DNA is TGTGCCATCAGTGAGGAGGGCAACGTAAACCTTGAAGCTTTCTTT. This gives the protein CAISEEGNVNLEAFF.

This clone came up many times. Here the CDR3 reads CASSPNGNYGYTF. CDR3 sequence (DNA): TGTGCCAGCAGCCCGAACGGGAACTATGGCTACACCTTC. This chain links TRBV3-1 (or the pseudogene TRBV3-2) with TRBJ1-2; D ambiguous. The germline V and J ends were trimmed by 4 bases and 2 bases, with 8 bases remaining between them. In germline, CDR1 is LGHDT, CDR2 YNNKEL (reference sequence). This CDR3 contains 13 residues.

V usage is TRBV27 and J usage is TRBJ2-5; D unresolved. CDR1 and CDR2 (germline): MNHEY, SMNVEV (reference sequence). CDR3 length: 14 amino acids. The V end lost 4 bases, the J end lost 1 base, and 10 bases lay between the germline ends. CDR3 region: CASSSEFGQETQYF. The CDR3 bases are TGTGCCAGCAGTTCGGAGTTTGGCCAAGAGACCCAGTACTTC.

On this clone: One junction end does not reproduce the germline sequence, and a read error may be involved. The chain joins TRBV14 to TRBJ2-7; 8 nucleotides match TRBD1. The CDR3 loop spans 15 amino acids. Germline CDR1 and CDR2: SGHDN and FVKESK. CDR3 sequence (DNA): TGTGCCAGCAGCCCTATTCGGACAGGGAAAAGGCCCTCGCACTTC. Its translation: CASSPIRTGKRPSHF.

This chain links TRBV3-1 (or the pseudogene TRBV3-2) with TRBJ2-7, with D maybe TRBD2 (6 bases). Trimming left V 1 base short and J 3 bases short, with 13 bases between. Germline V gene lookup returns CDR1 LGHDT and CDR2 YNNKEL (reference sequence). CDR3 length: 15 amino acids. The CDR3 loop is CASSQGRGTFYEQYF. DNA of the CDR3: TGTGCCAGCAGCCAAGGTCGCGGGACCTTCTACGAGCAGTACTTC.

To note about this clone: This same CDR3 is encoded by further DNA sequences in the sample. This chain links TRBV2 with TRBJ2-7; no firm D call. Germline V gene sequence: CDR1 SNHLY, CDR2 FYNNEI. The CDR3 extends over 12 amino acids. V was trimmed by 4 bases and J by 2 bases, leaving 6 bases between them. CDR3 amino acids: CASSVGTYEQYF. The CDR3 DNA reads TGTGCCAGCAGTGTAGGTACCTACGAGCAGTACTTC.

This chain joins TRBV7-9 and TRBJ1-2; 7 nucleotides align to TRBD1. The CDR3 runs 13 residues. CDR1 SEHNR and CDR2 FQNEAQ come from the germline V gene (reference sequence). The V segment lost 5 bases and the J segment 8 bases; nucleotides outside the gene matches: 8. CDR3 amino acids: CASSQRQGDGYTF. The CDR3 bases are TGTGCCAGCAGCCAGAGACAGGGCGACGGCTACACCTTC.